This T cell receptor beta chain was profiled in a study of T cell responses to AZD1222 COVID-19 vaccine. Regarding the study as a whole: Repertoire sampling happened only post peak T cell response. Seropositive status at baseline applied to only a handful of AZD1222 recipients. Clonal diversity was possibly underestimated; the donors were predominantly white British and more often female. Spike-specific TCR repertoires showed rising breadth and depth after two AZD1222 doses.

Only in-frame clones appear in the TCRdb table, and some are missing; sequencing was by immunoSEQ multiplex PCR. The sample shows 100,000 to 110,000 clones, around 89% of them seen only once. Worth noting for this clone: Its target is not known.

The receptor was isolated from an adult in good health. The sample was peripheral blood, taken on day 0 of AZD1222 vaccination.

The CDR3, as DNA: TGTGCCAGCAGTTACTCGATCGCGGGTTTCCTTAGCAATCAGCCCCAGCATTTT. Amino acid sequence: CASSYSIAGFLSNQPQHF. The genes are TRBV6-2 or TRBV6-3 and TRBJ1-5; D call uncertain. Germline V gives CDR1 MNHEY, CDR2 SVGEGT. The CDR3 is 18 residues long. With 0 bases removed from V and 0 bases from J, the gap between germline ends came to 15 bases.